A selection of T cell receptor beta chains follows, all from one sample in a study of T cell repertoires in cytomegalovirus infection. TCRdb reprocessed the reads with MiXCR, giving one entry per CDR3 protein. The table records approximately 180,000 distinct CDR3 sequences, roughly 19% of them present only once. Sequencing was done on a sample of PBMCs. These receptors all stem from a human donor in good health (CMV status not recorded). Some clones in this sample may be carry-over from other donors' samples. The CDR3 runs from the conserved cysteine through the conserved F or W. A D gene is named only where the DNA matches it firmly. Size values are once, few and many counts, or a class for expanded clones, and some rows have none.

clone size	D gene	V gene	J gene	CDR3 protein	CDR3 DNA
many	-	TRBV6-5	TRBJ1-5	CASSSWGGGGNQPQHF	TGTGCCAGCAGTTCGTGGGGGGGAGGAGGCAATCAGCCCCAGCATTTT
few	TRBD2	TRBV7-3	TRBJ2-1	CASSPLSSGGPNEQFF	TGTGCCAGCAGCCCCCTGAGTAGCGGGGGGCCGAATGAGCAGTTCTTC
few	-	TRBV5-4	TRBJ2-3	CASSLDGTGTQYF	TGTGCCAGCAGCTTGGACGGGACCGGTACGCAGTATTTT
-	-	TRBV4-1	TRBJ2-1	CASSQDYYNEQFF	TGCGCCAGCAGCCAAGATTACTACAATGAGCAGTTCTTC
-	TRBD1	TRBV5-1	TRBJ1-1	CASSPETGGLWTEAFF	TGCGCCAGCAGCCCAGAGACAGGGGGCTTGTGGACTGAAGCTTTCTTT
-	-	TRBV7-8	TRBJ2-5	CATGETQYF	TGTGCCACCGGAGAGACCCAGTACTTC
many	-	TRBV28	TRBJ1-5	CASSPYGGNQPQHF	TGTGCCAGCAGTCCCTACGGGGGCAATCAGCCCCAGCATTTT
many	-	TRBV12-3/TRBV12-4	TRBJ2-7	CASSRPAAAAYEQYF	TGTGCCAGCAGTCGGCCGGCGGCAGCGGCCTACGAGCAGTACTTC
-	TRBD1	TRBV6-2/TRBV6-3	TRBJ1-5	CASSYSPGQVNPQHF	TGTGCCAGCAGTTACTCGCCGGGACAGGTGAATCCCCAGCATTTT
-	TRBD1	TRBV5-1	TRBJ2-3	CASSLRTGSDTQYF	TGCGCCAGCAGCTTGAGGACAGGTTCAGATACGCAGTATTTT
few	TRBD2	TRBV27	TRBJ2-4	CASSPTGGRAKNIQYF	TGTGCCAGCAGCCCGACGGGGGGGAGAGCCAAAAACATTCAGTACTTC
-	-	TRBV7-4	TRBJ1-4	CASSDGGLGEILFF	TGTGCCAGCAGCGACGGAGGGTTAGGTGAAATACTGTTTTTT
many	-	TRBV7-8	TRBJ1-5	CASSSLGGGLPQHF	TGTGCCAGCAGCTCCCTGGGGGGCGGCCTGCCCCAGCATTTT
-	-	TRBV7-3	TRBJ2-1	CASSLNGRGAGGEQFF	TGTGCCAGCAGCTTAAATGGGAGGGGGGCCGGGGGTGAGCAGTTCTTC
many	TRBD2	TRBV7-3	TRBJ2-1	CASSSGGQDEQFF	TGTGCCAGCAGCTCGGGGGGGCAGGATGAGCAGTTCTTC
-	TRBD1	TRBV5-4	TRBJ1-1	CASTPTGSDTEAFF	TGTGCCAGCACCCCGACAGGGTCGGACACTGAAGCTTTCTTT
-	-	TRBV11-2	TRBJ1-2	CASSLDLANYGYTF	TGTGCCAGCAGCTTAGACTTAGCTAACTATGGCTACACCTTC
few	-	TRBV6-1	TRBJ2-4	CASSEIGQNLGF	TGTGCCAGCAGTGAAATTGGACAGAACCTCGGCTTC
few	TRBD1	TRBV6-5	TRBJ2-7	CASSVRGDSHYEQYF	TGTGCCAGCAGCGTAAGAGGGGACAGCCACTACGAGCAGTACTTC
many	TRBD2	TRBV7-3	TRBJ2-5	CASSSQRGPQETQYF	TGTGCCAGCAGCTCCCAGCGGGGGCCACAAGAGACCCAGTACTTC
-	TRBD2	TRBV11-2	TRBJ2-1	CASSLVFPTSGSSYNEQFF	TGTGCCAGCAGCTTAGTTTTCCCAACTAGCGGCAGCTCCTACAATGAGCAGTTCTTC
-	-	TRBV19	TRBJ2-1	CASGEYNEQFF	TGTGCCAGTGGGGAATACAATGAGCAGTTCTTC
-	-	TRBV23-1	TRBJ2-7	CASSQSKGKYSYEQYF	TGCGCCAGCAGTCAATCTAAGGGAAAGTATTCCTACGAGCAGTACTTC
few	-	TRBV25-1	TRBJ1-1	CASSELGSRYFF	TGTGCCAGCAGTGAATTGGGATCCCGGTATTTCTTT
-	TRBD1	TRBV7-3	TRBJ2-3	CASSGDRGTTRVGGATQYF	TGTGCCAGCAGCGGTGACAGGGGAACCACCCGCGTGGGAGGAGCTACGCAGTATTTT
many	-	TRBV7-2	TRBJ2-1	CASSLEGFNEQFF	TGTGCCAGCAGCTTAGAAGGGTTTAATGAGCAGTTCTTC
few	TRBD1	TRBV7-6	TRBJ1-3	CASTPDRATGNTIYF	TGTGCCAGCACCCCGGACAGGGCAACTGGAAACACCATATATTTT
few	-	TRBV29-1	TRBJ1-1	CSVEVGRVGTEAFF	TGCAGCGTTGAAGTCGGCAGGGTCGGCACTGAAGCTTTCTTT
many	TRBD2	TRBV4-1	TRBJ2-1	CASSQVRTPGGEQFF	TGCGCCAGCAGCCAAGTTCGCACCCCGGGGGGTGAGCAGTTCTTC
-	TRBD2	TRBV20-1	TRBJ2-7	CSARIGTSGSLQYF	TGCAGTGCTAGAATCGGGACTAGCGGGAGTTTGCAGTACTTC
few	-	TRBV5-1	TRBJ2-1	CASSLEGSRNEQFF	TGCGCCAGCAGCTTGGAGGGCAGCCGCAATGAGCAGTTCTTC
medium-sized	-	TRBV7-8	TRBJ2-2	CASRSRGTGELFF	TGTGCCAGCAGGTCGAGGGGGACCGGGGAGCTGTTTTTT
-	-	TRBV12-3/TRBV12-4	TRBJ2-5	CASSRTTPGETQYF	TGTGCCAGCAGCCGGACGACACCGGGGGAGACCCAGTACTTC
-	TRBD1	TRBV6-6	TRBJ2-3	CASSRRQGTDTQYF	TGTGCCAGCAGCCGGAGACAGGGAACAGATACGCAGTATTTT
-	TRBD1	TRBV19	TRBJ1-5	CASSISGGGGNQPQHF	TGTGCCAGTAGTATCTCAGGGGGGGGTGGCAATCAGCCCCAGCATTTT
few	TRBD2	TRBV28	TRBJ2-1	CASVTSGRPGSYNEQFF	TGTGCCAGCGTGACTAGCGGGAGGCCCGGATCCTACAATGAGCAGTTCTTC
few	TRBD2	TRBV28	TRBJ2-1	CASSPIAGALYNEQFF	TGTGCCAGCAGTCCAATAGCGGGAGCCCTCTACAATGAGCAGTTCTTC
-	-	TRBV5-4	TRBJ2-5	CASRSTAQETQYF	TGTGCCAGCAGGTCTACAGCCCAAGAGACCCAGTACTTC
many	-	TRBV7-2	TRBJ2-4	CASSLYGKNIQYF	TGTGCCAGCAGCTTATATGGGAAGAACATTCAGTACTTC
many	TRBD2	TRBV7-8	TRBJ2-3	CASRITSGGRDTQYF	TGTGCCAGCAGAATCACTAGCGGGGGGCGAGATACGCAGTATTTT
few	-	TRBV6-5	TRBJ2-3	CASRPAMGTQYF	TGTGCCAGCAGACCTGCTATGGGTACGCAGTATTTT
many	-	TRBV28	TRBJ1-4	CASTDSYNEKLFF	TGTGCCAGCACCGACAGTTATAATGAAAAACTGTTTTTT
many	-	TRBV7-2	TRBJ2-3	CASSLAGGVW	TGTGCCAGCAGCTTAGCAGGAGGGGTATGG
many	TRBD1	TRBV6-6	TRBJ2-6	CASSLTGTGGANVLTF	TGTGCCAGCAGTTTAACCGGGACAGGTGGGGCCAACGTCCTGACTTTC
-	-	TRBV5-6	TRBJ2-5	CASSSVWGGWETQYF	TGTGCCAGCAGCTCGGTATGGGGGGGCTGGGAGACCCAGTACTTC
-	-	TRBV4-1	TRBJ1-2	CASSQGRGSGYTF	TGCGCCAGCAGCCAAGGACGGGGATCTGGCTACACCTTC
many	-	TRBV6-1	TRBJ1-2	CASSEAGKNYGYTF	TGTGCCAGCAGTGAAGCTGGAAAAAACTATGGCTACACCTTC
many	TRBD2	TRBV7-2	TRBJ2-3	CASSSRTSGHTDTQYF	TGTGCCAGCAGCTCACGGACTAGCGGCCACACAGATACGCAGTATTTT
-	-	TRBV7-2	TRBJ1-3	CASSHGDLGNTIYF	TGTGCCAGCAGCCACGGGGACTTAGGAAACACCATATATTTT
-	-	TRBV3-1	TRBJ1-3	CASSRYTGTGNTIYF	TGTGCCAGCAGCCGTTACACGGGGACTGGAAACACCATATATTTT
few	-	TRBV11-2	TRBJ2-2	CASSLGGTMNTGELFF	TGTGCCAGCAGCTTAGGAGGGACCATGAACACCGGGGAGCTGTTTTTT
many	-	TRBV7-2	TRBJ1-4	CASSLGAVGTSYF	TGTGCCAGCAGCTTAGGCGCTGTCGGGACGTCCTATTTT